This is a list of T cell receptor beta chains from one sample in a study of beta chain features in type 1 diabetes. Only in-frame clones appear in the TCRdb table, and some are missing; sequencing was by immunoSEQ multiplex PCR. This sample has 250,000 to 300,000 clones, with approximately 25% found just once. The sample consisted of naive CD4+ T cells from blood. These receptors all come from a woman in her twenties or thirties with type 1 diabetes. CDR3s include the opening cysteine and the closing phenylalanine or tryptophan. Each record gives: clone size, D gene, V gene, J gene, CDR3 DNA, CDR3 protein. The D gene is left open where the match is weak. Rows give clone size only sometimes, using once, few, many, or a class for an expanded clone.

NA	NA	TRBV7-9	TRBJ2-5	TGTGCCAGCAGCCTCGGGGGTATGGAGACCCAGTACTTC	CASSLGGMETQYF
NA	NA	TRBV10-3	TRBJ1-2	TGTGCCATCAGTGAGACAGGAGCCTATGGCTACACCTTC	CAISETGAYGYTF
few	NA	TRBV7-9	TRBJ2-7	TGTGCCAGCAGCTTAGACGGGTACCCGGACTACGAGCAGTACTTC	CASSLDGYPDYEQYF
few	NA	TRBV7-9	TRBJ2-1	TGTGCCAGCAGCTTATATGGTCAGGTCAATGAGCAGTTCTTC	CASSLYGQVNEQFF
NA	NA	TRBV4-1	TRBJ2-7	TGCGCCAGCAGCCCCAGGGAAGGCGGTACCTACGAGCAGTACTTC	CASSPREGGTYEQYF
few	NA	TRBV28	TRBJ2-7	TGTGCCAGCAGTTCGGTAGCGTATGAGGGCGAGCAGTACTTC	CASSSVAYEGEQYF
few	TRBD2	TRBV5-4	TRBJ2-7	TGTGCCAGCAGCTTGGGAGGTTCCAGCGGGAGGGCCTACGAGCAGTACTTC	CASSLGGSSGRAYEQYF
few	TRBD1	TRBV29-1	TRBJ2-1	TGCAGCGCCAACAGGGGGGAGGATGAGCAGTTCTTC	CSANRGEDEQFF
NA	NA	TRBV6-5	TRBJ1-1	TGTGCCAGCAGTTACCGGAACACTGAAGCTTTCTTT	CASSYRNTEAFF
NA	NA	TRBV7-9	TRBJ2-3	TGTGCCAGCAGCTCGGACTATCGGGATACGCAGTATTTT	CASSSDYRDTQYF
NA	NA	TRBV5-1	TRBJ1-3	TGCGCCAGCAGGGAACAGGGAGTGCCTGGAAACACCATATATTTT	CASREQGVPGNTIYF
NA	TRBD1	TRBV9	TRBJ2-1	TGTGCCAGCAGCGTAGTTGGGGGACAGGGGAATTACAATGAGCAGTTCTTC	CASSVVGGQGNYNEQFF
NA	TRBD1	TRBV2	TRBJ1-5	TGTGCCAGCAGGGAGCGAGGGACAGGCACCAATCAGCCCCAGCATTTT	CASRERGTGTNQPQHF
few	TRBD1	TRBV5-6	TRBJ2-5	TGTGCCAGCTCCGGACAGGCCCTGATAGAGACCCAGTACTTC	CASSGQALIETQYF
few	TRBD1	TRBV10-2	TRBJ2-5	TGCGCCAGCAGGACCGGGACAGGCCTCTGGGCCCAGTACTTC	CASRTGTGLWAQYF
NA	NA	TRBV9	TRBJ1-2	TGTGCCAGCAGCGTTAACAGAGGACCGGGAGGCTACACCTTC	CASSVNRGPGGYTF
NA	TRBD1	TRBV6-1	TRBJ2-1	TGTGCCAGCAGTGGCGGCACAGGGGGCTGGAATGAGCAGTTCTTC	CASSGGTGGWNEQFF
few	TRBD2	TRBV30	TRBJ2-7	TGTGCCTGGAGGGCCGGACTAGCAAGCGAGCAGTACTTC	CAWRAGLASEQYF
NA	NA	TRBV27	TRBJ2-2	TGTGCCAGCAGTTTATCGAAGCGAGTCACCGGGGAGCTGTTTTTT	CASSLSKRVTGELFF
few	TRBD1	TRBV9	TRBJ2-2	TGTGCCAGCAGCGCTAACCGGGACAGGGCCGGGGAGCTGTTTTTT	CASSANRDRAGELFF
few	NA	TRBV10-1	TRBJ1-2	TGCGCCAGCAGTGATCAGGGAAGCTATGGCTACACCTTC	CASSDQGSYGYTF
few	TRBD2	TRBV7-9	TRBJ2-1	TGTGCCAGCAGCACTAGCGGGGCCTACAATGAGCAGTTCTTC	CASSTSGAYNEQFF